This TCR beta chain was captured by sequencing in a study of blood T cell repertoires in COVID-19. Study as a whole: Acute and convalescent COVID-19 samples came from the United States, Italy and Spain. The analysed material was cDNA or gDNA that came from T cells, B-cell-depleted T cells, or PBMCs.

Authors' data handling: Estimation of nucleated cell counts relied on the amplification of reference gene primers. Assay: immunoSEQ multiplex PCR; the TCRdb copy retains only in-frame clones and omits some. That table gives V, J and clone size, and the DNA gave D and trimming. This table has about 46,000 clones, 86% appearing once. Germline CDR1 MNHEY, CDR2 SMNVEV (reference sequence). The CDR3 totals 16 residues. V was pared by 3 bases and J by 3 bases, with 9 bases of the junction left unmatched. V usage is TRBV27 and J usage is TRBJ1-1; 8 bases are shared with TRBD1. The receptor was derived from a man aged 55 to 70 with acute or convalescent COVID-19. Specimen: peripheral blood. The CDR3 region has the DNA TGTGCCAGCAGTTTGGGGGTTGACAGGGGCTACACTGAAGCTTTCTTT. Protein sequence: CASSLGVDRGYTEAFF.